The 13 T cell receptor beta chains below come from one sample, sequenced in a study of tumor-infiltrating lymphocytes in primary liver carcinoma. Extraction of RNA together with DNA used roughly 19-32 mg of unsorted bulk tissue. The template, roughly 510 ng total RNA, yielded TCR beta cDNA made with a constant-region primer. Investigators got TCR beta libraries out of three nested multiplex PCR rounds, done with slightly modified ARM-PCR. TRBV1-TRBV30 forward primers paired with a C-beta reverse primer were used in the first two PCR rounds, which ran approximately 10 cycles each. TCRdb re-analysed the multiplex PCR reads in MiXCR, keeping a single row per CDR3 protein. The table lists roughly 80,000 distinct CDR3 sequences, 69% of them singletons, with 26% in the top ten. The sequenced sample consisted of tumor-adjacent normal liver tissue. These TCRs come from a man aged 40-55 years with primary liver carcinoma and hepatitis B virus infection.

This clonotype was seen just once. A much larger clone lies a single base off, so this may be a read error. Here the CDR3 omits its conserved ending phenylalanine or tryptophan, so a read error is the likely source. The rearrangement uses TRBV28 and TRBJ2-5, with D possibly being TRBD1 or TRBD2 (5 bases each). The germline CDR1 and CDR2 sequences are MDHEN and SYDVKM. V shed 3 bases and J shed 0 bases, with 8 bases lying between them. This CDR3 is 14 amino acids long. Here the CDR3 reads CASSFRGYQETQYL. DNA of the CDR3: TGTGCCAGCAGTTTCCGGGGCTACCAAGAGACCCAGTACTTA.

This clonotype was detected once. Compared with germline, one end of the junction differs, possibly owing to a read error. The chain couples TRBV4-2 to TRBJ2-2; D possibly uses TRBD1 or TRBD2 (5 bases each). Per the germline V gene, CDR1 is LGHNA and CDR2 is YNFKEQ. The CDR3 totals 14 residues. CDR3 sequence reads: CASSTGGYTGELSF. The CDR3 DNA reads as TGTGCCAGCAGCACAGGAGGTTACACCGGGGAACTGTCTTTT.

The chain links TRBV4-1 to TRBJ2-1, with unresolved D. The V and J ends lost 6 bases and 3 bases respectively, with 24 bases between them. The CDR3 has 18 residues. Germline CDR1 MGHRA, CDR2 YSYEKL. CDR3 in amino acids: CASSQRLSSYQDYNEQFF. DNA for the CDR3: TGCGCCAGCAGTCAACGCTTAAGTAGCTACCAAGACTACAATGAGCAGTTCTTC.

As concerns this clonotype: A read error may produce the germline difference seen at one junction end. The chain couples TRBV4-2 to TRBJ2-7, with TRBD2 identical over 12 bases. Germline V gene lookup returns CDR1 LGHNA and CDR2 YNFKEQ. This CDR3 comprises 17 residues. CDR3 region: CASSLGLAGFSSDEQYF. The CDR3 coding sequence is TGCGCCAGCAGCCTTGGACTAGCGGGATTTAGCTCCGACGAGCAGTACTTC.

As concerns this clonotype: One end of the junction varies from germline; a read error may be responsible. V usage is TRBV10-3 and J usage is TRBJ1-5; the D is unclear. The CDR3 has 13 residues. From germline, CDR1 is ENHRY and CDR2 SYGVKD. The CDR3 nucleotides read TGTGCCATTAGTGATACGGGAAGACAGCCCCAGCATTTT. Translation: CAISDTGRQPQHF.

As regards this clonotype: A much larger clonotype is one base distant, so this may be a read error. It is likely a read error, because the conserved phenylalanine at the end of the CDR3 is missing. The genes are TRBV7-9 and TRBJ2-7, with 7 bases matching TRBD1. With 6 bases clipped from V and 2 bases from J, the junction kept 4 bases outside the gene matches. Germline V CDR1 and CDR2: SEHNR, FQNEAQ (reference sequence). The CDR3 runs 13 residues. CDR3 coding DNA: TGTGCCAGCAGTTCGGACAGGACCTACGAGCAGTACCTC. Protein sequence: CASSSDRTYEQYL.

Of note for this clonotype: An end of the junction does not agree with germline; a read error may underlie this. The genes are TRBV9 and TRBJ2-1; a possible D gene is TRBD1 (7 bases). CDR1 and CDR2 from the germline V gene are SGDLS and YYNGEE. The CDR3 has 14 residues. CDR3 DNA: TGTACCAGCAGCGCGGCGCCAGGGGGGAATGAGCAGTTCTTC. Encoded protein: CTSSAAPGGNEQFF. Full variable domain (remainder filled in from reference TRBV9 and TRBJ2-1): DSGVTQTPKHLITATGQRVTLRCSPRSGDLSVYWYQQSLDQGLQFLIQYYNGEERAKGNILERFSAQQFPDLHSELNLSSLELGDSALYFCTSSAAPGGNEQFFGPGTRLTVL.

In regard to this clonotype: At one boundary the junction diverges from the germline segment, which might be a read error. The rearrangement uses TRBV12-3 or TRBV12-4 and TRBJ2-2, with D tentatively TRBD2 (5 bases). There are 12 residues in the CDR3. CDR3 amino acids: CASSLRPGELVF. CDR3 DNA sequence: TGTGCCAGCAGCCTCCGTCCCGGGGAGCTGGTCTTC.

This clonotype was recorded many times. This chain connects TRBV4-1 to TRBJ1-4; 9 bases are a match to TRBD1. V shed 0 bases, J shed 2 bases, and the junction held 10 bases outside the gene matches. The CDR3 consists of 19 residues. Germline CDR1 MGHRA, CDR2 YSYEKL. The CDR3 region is CASSQEGNRGQVTNEKLFF. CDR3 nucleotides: TGCGCCAGCAGCCAAGAGGGGAACAGGGGGCAAGTTACTAATGAAAAACTGTTTTTT.

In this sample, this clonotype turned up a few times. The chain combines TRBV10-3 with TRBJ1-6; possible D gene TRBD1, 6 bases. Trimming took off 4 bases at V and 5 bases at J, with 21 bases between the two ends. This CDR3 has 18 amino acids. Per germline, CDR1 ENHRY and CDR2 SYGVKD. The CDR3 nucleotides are TGTGCCATCAGTGGGGCGAGCGGGGGCGTGTCTAATAATTCACCCCTCCACTTT. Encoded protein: CAISGASGGVSNNSPLHF.

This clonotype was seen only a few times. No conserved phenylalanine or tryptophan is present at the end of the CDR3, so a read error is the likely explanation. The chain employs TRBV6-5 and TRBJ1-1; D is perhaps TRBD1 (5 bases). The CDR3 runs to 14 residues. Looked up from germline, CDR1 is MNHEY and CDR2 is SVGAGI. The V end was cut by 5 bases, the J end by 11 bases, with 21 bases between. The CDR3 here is CASSPPDKPIRAFL. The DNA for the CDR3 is TGTGCCAGCAGTCCCCCGGACAAGCCGATAAGGGCTTTCCTT.

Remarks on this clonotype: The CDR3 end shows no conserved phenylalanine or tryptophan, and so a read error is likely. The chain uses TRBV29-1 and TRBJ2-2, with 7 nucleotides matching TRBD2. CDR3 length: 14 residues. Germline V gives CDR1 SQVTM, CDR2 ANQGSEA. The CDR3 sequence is CNVEDAGDTGELFV. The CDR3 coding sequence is TGCAACGTTGAAGATGCGGGAGACACCGGGGAGCTGTTTGTT.

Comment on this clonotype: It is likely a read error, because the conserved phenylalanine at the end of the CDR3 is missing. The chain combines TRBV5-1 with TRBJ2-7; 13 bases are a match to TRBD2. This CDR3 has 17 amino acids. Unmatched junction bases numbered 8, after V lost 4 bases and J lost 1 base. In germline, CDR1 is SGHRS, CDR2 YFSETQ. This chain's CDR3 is CASSTGLAGRGSYEQYL. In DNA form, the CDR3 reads TGCGCCAGCAGCACGGGACTAGCGGGAAGAGGATCCTACGAGCAGTACCTC.